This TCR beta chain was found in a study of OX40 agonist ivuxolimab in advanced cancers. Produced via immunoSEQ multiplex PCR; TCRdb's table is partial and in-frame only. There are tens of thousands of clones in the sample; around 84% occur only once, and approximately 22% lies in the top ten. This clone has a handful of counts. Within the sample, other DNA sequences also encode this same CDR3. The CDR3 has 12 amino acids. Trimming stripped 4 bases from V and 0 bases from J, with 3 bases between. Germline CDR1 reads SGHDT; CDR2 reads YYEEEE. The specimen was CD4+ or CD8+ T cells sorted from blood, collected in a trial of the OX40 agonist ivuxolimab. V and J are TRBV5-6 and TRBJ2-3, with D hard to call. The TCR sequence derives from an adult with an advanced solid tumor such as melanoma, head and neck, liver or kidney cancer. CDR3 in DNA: TGTGCCAGCAGCGTCAGCACAGATACGCAGTATTTT. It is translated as CASSVSTDTQYF.